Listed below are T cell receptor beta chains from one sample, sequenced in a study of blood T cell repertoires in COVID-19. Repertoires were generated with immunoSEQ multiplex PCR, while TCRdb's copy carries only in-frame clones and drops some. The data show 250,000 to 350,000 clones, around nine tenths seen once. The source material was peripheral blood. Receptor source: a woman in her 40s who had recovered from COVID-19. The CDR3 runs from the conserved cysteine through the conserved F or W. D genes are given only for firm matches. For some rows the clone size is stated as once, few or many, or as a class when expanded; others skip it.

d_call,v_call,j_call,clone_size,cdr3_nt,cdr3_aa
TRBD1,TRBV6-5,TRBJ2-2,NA,TGTGCCAGCAGTTCCCCGGACAGGTTCAAAGGGGAGCTGTTTTTT,CASSSPDRFKGELFF
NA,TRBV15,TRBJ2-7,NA,TGTGCCACCAGCAGAGACAGGGACTCCGCTTACGAGCAGTACTTC,CATSRDRDSAYEQYF
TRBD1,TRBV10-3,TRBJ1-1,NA,TGTGCCATCAGTGGGGGGACAGGGGAGATGGGTGAAGCTTTCTTT,CAISGGTGEMGEAFF
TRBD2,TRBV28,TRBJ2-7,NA,TGTGCCAGCATTGCGACTAGCGGGAGCTCCTACGAGCAGTACTTC,CASIATSGSSYEQYF
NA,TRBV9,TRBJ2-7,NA,TGTGCCAGCAGCGCCCGACTAGACTACGAGCAGTACTTC,CASSARLDYEQYF
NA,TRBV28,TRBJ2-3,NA,TGTGCCAGCAGTTTATCATCGACGGGTACGCAGTATTTT,CASSLSSTGTQYF
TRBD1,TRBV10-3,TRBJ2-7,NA,TGTGCCATCAGGGGATTGGACAGGGGGCCCTCCTACGAGCAGTACTTC,CAIRGLDRGPSYEQYF
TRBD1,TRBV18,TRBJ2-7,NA,TGTGCCAGCTCGACCGGGACAGGAGCCTCCTACGAGCAGTACTTC,CASSTGTGASYEQYF
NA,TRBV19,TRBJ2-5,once,TGTGCCAGTAGTCCTCAGAAACAAGAGACCCAGTACTTC,CASSPQKQETQYF
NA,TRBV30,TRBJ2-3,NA,TGTGCCTGGAGAAGTAGAGCAGATACGCAGTATTTT,CAWRSRADTQYF
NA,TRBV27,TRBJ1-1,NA,TGTGCCAGCAGGTCCCCGGGACACCCTGCTTTCTTT,CASRSPGHPAFF
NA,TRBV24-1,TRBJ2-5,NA,TGTGCCACCAGTGGTTGGGGACACGCAACACAAGAGACCCAGTACTTC,CATSGWGHATQETQYF
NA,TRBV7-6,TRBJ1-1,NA,TGTGCCAGCAGCTTACTAGGGGGAACTGAAGCTTTCTTT,CASSLLGGTEAFF
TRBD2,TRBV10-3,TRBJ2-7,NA,TGTGCCATCAGTGACAATACTTTAGCGGGGTCCTACGAGCAGTACTTC,CAISDNTLAGSYEQYF
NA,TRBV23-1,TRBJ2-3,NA,TGCGCCAGCAGTCAATCCGCCAACGGGAGAGTGGACACAGATACGCAGTATTTT,CASSQSANGRVDTDTQYF
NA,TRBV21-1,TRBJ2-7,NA,NA,CASSYGCGPGVYEQYF
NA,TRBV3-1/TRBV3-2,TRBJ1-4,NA,TGTGCCAGCAGGTTAATGGGGGGTGAACTGTTTTTT,CASRLMGGELFF
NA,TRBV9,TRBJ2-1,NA,TGTGCCAGCAGCGTGCTAGGCGAGTCCTACAATGAGCAGTTCTTC,CASSVLGESYNEQFF
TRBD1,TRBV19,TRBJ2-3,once,TGTGCCAGTACCCCAGGGGGGACAGGGGGATTCTACAGAACAGATACGCAGTATTTT,CASTPGGTGGFYRTDTQYF
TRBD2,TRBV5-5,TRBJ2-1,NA,TGTGCCAGCAGCTTGGTAGCGGGAGCGGGTACAAATGAGCAGTTCTTC,CASSLVAGAGTNEQFF
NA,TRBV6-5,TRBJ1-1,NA,TGTGCCAGCAATCGGGGTTCGAACACTGAAGCTTTCTTT,CASNRGSNTEAFF
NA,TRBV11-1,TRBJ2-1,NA,TGTGCCAGCAGCTTCGCTAGCCCAAATGAGCAGTTCTTC,CASSFASPNEQFF
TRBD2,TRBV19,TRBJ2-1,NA,TGTGCCAGCCGAGGGACTAGTTTCTCTGATGAGCAGTTCTTC,CASRGTSFSDEQFF
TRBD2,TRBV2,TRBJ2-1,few,TGTGCCAGTCTAAGACTAGCGGTATACAATGAGCAGTTCTTC,CASLRLAVYNEQFF
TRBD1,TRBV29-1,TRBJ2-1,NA,TGCAGCGTTGACGGGACAGGCGGTTACAATGAGCAGTTCTTC,CSVDGTGGYNEQFF
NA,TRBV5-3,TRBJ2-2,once,TGTGCCAGAAGCTTCCGGGACTCAGACACCGGGGAGCTGTTTTTT,CARSFRDSDTGELFF
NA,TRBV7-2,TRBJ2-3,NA,TGTGCCAGCAGCTTAGTTGCGGGTCTAAGCACAGATACGCAGTATTTT,CASSLVAGLSTDTQYF
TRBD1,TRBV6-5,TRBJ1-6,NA,TGTGCCAGCACCGACAGGGATCCAAATTCACCCCTCCACTTT,CASTDRDPNSPLHF
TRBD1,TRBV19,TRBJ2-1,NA,TGTGCCAGTAGTGACAGGGGGAGCTCCTACAATGAGCAGTTCTTC,CASSDRGSSYNEQFF
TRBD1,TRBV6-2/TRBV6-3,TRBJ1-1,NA,TGTGCCAGCAGTTACGGGACAGTGGCGAACACTGAAGCTTTCTTT,CASSYGTVANTEAFF
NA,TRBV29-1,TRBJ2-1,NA,TGCAGCGGTCGGGAATACAATGAGCAGTTCTTC,CSGREYNEQFF
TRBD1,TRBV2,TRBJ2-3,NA,TGTGCCAGCATGAACGAAGTCGATCGGACAGGGGGCACAGATACGCAGTATTTT,CASMNEVDRTGGTDTQYF
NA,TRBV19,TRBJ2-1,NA,TGTGCCAGTAGTACCGGACAGAGCTCCTACAATGAGCAGTTCTTC,CASSTGQSSYNEQFF
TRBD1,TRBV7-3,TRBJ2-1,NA,TGTGCCAGCAGCTTGCTACAGGGGGGCAATGAGCAGTTCTTC,CASSLLQGGNEQFF
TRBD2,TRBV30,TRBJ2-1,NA,TGTGCCGCCATTACTAGCGGGATTAGGAATGAGCAGTTCTTC,CAAITSGIRNEQFF
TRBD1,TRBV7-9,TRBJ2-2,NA,TGTGCCAGCAGCCCCGGGACAGGGGGCATCGGGGAGCTGTTTTTT,CASSPGTGGIGELFF
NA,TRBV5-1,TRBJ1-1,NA,TGCGCCAGCAGCGCGACAGCCATGAACACTGAAGCTTTCTTT,CASSATAMNTEAFF
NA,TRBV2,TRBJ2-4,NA,TGTGCCAGCAGTGCAGGTCCGCTAGCCAAAAACATTCAGTACTTC,CASSAGPLAKNIQYF
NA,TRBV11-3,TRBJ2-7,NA,TGTGCCAGCAGCTCCCAAAACCAGGGGTCCCACGAGCAGTACTTC,CASSSQNQGSHEQYF
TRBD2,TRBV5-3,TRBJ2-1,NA,TGTGCCAGAAGCTTGAAGGGGACTAGCGAAAACAATGAGCAGTTCTTC,CARSLKGTSENNEQFF
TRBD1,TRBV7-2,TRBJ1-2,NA,TGTGCCAGCAGCTCGACAGGGGGCTACGGGGGCGGCTACACCTTC,CASSSTGGYGGGYTF
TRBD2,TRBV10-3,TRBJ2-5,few,TGTGCCATCAGTGAGTCGAGTCTAGCGGGAGTTATGGGAGAGACCCAGTACTTC,CAISESSLAGVMGETQYF
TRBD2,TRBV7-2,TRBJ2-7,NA,TGTGCCAGCAGCTCCGGGACTACCTCCTACGAGCAGTACTTC,CASSSGTTSYEQYF
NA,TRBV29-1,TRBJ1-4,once,TGCACCGCTCAGTCTAATGAAAAACTGTTTTTT,CTAQSNEKLFF
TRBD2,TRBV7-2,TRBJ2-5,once,TGTGCCAGCAGCCATCCGGGACTAGCGGGAGGGGAGACCCAGTACTTC,CASSHPGLAGGETQYF
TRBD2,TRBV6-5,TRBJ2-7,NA,TGTGCCAGCAGTCCAGGCGGGGGGGCCCCCGAGCAGTACTTC,CASSPGGGAPEQYF
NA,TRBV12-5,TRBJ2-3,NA,TGTGCTAGTGGAGCAGGGGCTGGCACAGATACGCAGTATTTT,CASGAGAGTDTQYF
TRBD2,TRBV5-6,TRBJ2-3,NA,TGTGCCAGCAGCTGGACTAGCGGGAGGGCCCCTGTAGATACGCAGTATTTT,CASSWTSGRAPVDTQYF
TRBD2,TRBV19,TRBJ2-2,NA,TGTGCCAGTAGTATGGGTAGCGGGGCCGGGGAGCTGTTTTTT,CASSMGSGAGELFF
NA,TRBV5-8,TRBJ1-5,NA,TGTGCCAGCAGCTTCCTTTCGGGGACGGGGGGCCCGAATCAGCCCCAGCATTTT,CASSFLSGTGGPNQPQHF
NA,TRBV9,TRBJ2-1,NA,TGTGCCAGCAGCACCACCAGGGGTGAACCATACAATGAGCAGTTCTTC,CASSTTRGEPYNEQFF
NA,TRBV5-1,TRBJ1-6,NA,TGCGCCAGCAGCTTGGGAACAGAGAATTATAATTCACCCCTCCACTTT,CASSLGTENYNSPLHF
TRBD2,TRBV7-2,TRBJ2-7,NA,TGTGCCAGCAGTCTAATCCCGGGACTAGCTTCCTACGAGCAGTACTTC,CASSLIPGLASYEQYF